The rows below give T cell receptor beta chains drawn from one sample of a study of T cells in localized non-small cell lung cancer. Clones were sequenced by immunoSEQ multiplex PCR, and TCRdb holds only the in-frame ones, with some missing. The top ten clones hold roughly 2.9% of a sample with tens of thousands of clones, 70% to 90% of them seen once. The source was peripheral blood, collected before any cancer treatment. The receptor source for this set is a female donor of 60 years or more with stage I lung adenocarcinoma. The CDR3 runs from the conserved cysteine through the conserved F or W. The order of the fields is CDR3 protein, CDR3 DNA, J gene, clone size, V gene, D gene. The D gene is left open where the match is weak. The listing skips clone size in some rows; elsewhere it reads once, few, many or a size class.

cdr3_aa: CASSWTSGKTYEQYF; cdr3_nt: TGTGCCAGCAGCTGGACTAGCGGGAAAACCTACGAGCAGTACTTC; j_call: TRBJ2-7; clone_size: once; v_call: TRBV7-8; d_call: TRBD2
cdr3_aa: CAITETGSMNTEAFF; cdr3_nt: TGTGCCATCACTGAGACAGGAAGCATGAACACTGAAGCTTTCTTT; j_call: TRBJ1-1; clone_size: .; v_call: TRBV10-3; d_call: .
cdr3_aa: CASNLLVGETQYF; cdr3_nt: TGTGCCAGCAACCTACTGGTTGGGGAGACCCAGTACTTC; j_call: TRBJ2-5; clone_size: .; v_call: TRBV11-2; d_call: .
cdr3_aa: CASSLGTRTSTYGYTF; cdr3_nt: TGTGCCAGCAGCCTCGGGACCCGCACCTCGACCTATGGCTACACCTTC; j_call: TRBJ1-2; clone_size: .; v_call: TRBV7-2; d_call: .
cdr3_aa: CAWERGESYNEQFF; cdr3_nt: TGTGCCTGGGAGCGGGGGGAGAGTTACAATGAGCAGTTCTTC; j_call: TRBJ2-1; clone_size: .; v_call: TRBV30; d_call: TRBD2
cdr3_aa: CASSERQGAGDTQYF; cdr3_nt: TGTGCCAGCAGTGAGAGGCAGGGGGCTGGAGATACGCAGTATTTT; j_call: TRBJ2-3; clone_size: .; v_call: TRBV25-1; d_call: TRBD1
cdr3_aa: CASSPPSGGVTDTQYF; cdr3_nt: TGTGCCAGCTCACCACCGTCCGGGGGCGTAACAGATACGCAGTATTTT; j_call: TRBJ2-3; clone_size: .; v_call: TRBV18; d_call: .
cdr3_aa: CAISEQGPDNSPLHF; cdr3_nt: TGTGCCATCAGTGAACAGGGACCGGACAATTCACCCCTCCACTTT; j_call: TRBJ1-6; clone_size: .; v_call: TRBV10-3; d_call: .
cdr3_aa: CASSGGLGGASGANVLTF; cdr3_nt: TGTGCCAGCAGCGGAGGGCTCGGGGGGGCCTCTGGGGCCAACGTCCTGACTTTC; j_call: TRBJ2-6; clone_size: .; v_call: TRBV9; d_call: TRBD2
cdr3_aa: CASSESIAQHTGELFF; cdr3_nt: TGTGCCAGCAGTGAAAGTATAGCGCAACACACCGGGGAGCTGTTTTTT; j_call: TRBJ2-2; clone_size: .; v_call: TRBV6-4; d_call: .
cdr3_aa: CAISEGGWSYGYTF; cdr3_nt: TGTGCCATCAGTGAAGGGGGCTGGTCCTATGGCTACACCTTC; j_call: TRBJ1-2; clone_size: few; v_call: TRBV10-3; d_call: TRBD1
cdr3_aa: CASSFTAVDTEAFF; cdr3_nt: TGCGCCAGCAGCTTTACTGCGGTGGACACTGAAGCTTTCTTT; j_call: TRBJ1-1; clone_size: .; v_call: TRBV5-1; d_call: .
cdr3_aa: CASSPQQGGYTF; cdr3_nt: TGTGCCAGTAGTCCCCAACAGGGGGGCTACACCTTC; j_call: TRBJ1-2; clone_size: .; v_call: TRBV19; d_call: TRBD1
cdr3_aa: CASSPWDGVRPYEQYF; cdr3_nt: TGTGCCAGTAGTCCCTGGGATGGTGTGAGACCCTACGAGCAGTACTTC; j_call: TRBJ2-7; clone_size: .; v_call: TRBV19; d_call: .
cdr3_aa: CASSYSGANNEQFF; cdr3_nt: TGTGCCAGCAGTTACTCTGGGGCTAACAATGAGCAGTTCTTC; j_call: TRBJ2-1; clone_size: .; v_call: TRBV6-5; d_call: .
cdr3_aa: CASSKLAGATDTQYF; cdr3_nt: TGTGCCAGCAGTAAACTAGCGGGGGCCACAGATACGCAGTATTTT; j_call: TRBJ2-3; clone_size: .; v_call: TRBV28; d_call: TRBD2
cdr3_aa: CASSFAWTGMGEQFF; cdr3_nt: TGTGCCAGCAGCTTTGCCTGGACAGGGATGGGTGAGCAGTTCTTC; j_call: TRBJ2-1; clone_size: .; v_call: TRBV12-1; d_call: .
cdr3_aa: CASSLKADSSYEQYF; cdr3_nt: TGTGCCAGCAGTTTGAAGGCGGACAGCTCCTACGAGCAGTACTTC; j_call: TRBJ2-7; clone_size: .; v_call: TRBV27; d_call: .
cdr3_aa: CASSHRNGLNEKLFF; cdr3_nt: TGTGCCAGCAGCCATCGGAACGGTCTTAATGAAAAACTGTTTTTT; j_call: TRBJ1-4; clone_size: .; v_call: TRBV14; d_call: .
cdr3_aa: CASSYPGRGGAQYF; cdr3_nt: TGTGCCAGCAGTTACCCTGGACGGGGAGGTGCGCAGTACTTC; j_call: TRBJ2-7; clone_size: .; v_call: TRBV28; d_call: .
cdr3_aa: CAWSGTGGNQPQHF; cdr3_nt: TGTGCCTGGAGTGGAACAGGGGGGAATCAGCCCCAGCATTTT; j_call: TRBJ1-5; clone_size: .; v_call: TRBV30; d_call: TRBD1
cdr3_aa: CASSPRLAENIQYF; cdr3_nt: TGTGCCAGCAGCCCTCGACTAGCGGAAAACATTCAGTACTTC; j_call: TRBJ2-4; clone_size: .; v_call: TRBV7-2; d_call: TRBD2
cdr3_aa: CASSLGEVGYTF; cdr3_nt: TGTGCCAGCAGCTTAGGGGAGGTGGGCTACACCTTC; j_call: TRBJ1-2; clone_size: few; v_call: TRBV7-9; d_call: .
cdr3_aa: CASSPAGTGLTEAFF; cdr3_nt: TGTGCCAGCTCACCGGCCGGGACAGGGTTAACTGAAGCTTTCTTT; j_call: TRBJ1-1; clone_size: .; v_call: TRBV18; d_call: TRBD1
cdr3_aa: CASRAGQAVRGPQHF; cdr3_nt: TGTGCCAGCAGGGCTGGGCAGGCGGTGCGTGGGCCCCAGCATTTT; j_call: TRBJ1-5; clone_size: .; v_call: TRBV6-5; d_call: .
cdr3_aa: CASSLSDEGSNQPQHF; cdr3_nt: TGTGCCAGCAGCTTATCCGACGAAGGGAGCAATCAGCCCCAGCATTTT; j_call: TRBJ1-5; clone_size: .; v_call: TRBV7-9; d_call: .
cdr3_aa: CASIPLAPVVYEQYF; cdr3_nt: TGTGCCAGTATCCCACTAGCCCCAGTAGTCTACGAGCAGTACTTC; j_call: TRBJ2-7; clone_size: few; v_call: TRBV19; d_call: .
cdr3_aa: CASSQGDTEAFF; cdr3_nt: TGTGCCAGCTCACAAGGGGACACTGAAGCTTTCTTT; j_call: TRBJ1-1; clone_size: .; v_call: TRBV18; d_call: .